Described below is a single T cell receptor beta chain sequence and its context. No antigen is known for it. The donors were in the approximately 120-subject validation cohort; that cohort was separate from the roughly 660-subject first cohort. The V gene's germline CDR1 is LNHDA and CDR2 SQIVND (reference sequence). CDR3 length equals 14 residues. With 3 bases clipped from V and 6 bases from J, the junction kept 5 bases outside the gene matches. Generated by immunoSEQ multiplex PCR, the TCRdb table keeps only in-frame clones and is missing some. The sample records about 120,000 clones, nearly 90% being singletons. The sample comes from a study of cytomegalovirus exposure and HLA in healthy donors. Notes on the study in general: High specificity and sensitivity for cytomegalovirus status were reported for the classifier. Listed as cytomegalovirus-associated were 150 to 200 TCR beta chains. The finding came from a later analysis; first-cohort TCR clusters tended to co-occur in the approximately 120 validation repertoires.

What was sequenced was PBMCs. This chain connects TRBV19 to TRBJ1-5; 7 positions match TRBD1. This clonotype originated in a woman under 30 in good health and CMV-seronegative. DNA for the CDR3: TGTGCCAGTAGTATCGGGACAGTCGTTCAGCCCCAGCATTTT. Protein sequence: CASSIGTVVQPQHF.